Reported below is one T cell receptor beta chain. These data belong to a study of shared clonotypes between healthy human individuals. Assay: immunoSEQ multiplex PCR; the TCRdb copy retains only in-frame clones and omits some. This sample has about 2.4 million clones; over 85% occur once, and the top ten carry under 0.15%. Looked up from germline, CDR1 is SNHLY and CDR2 is FYNNEI. CDR3 length equals 16 residues. V gave up 4 bases and J gave up 0 bases, with 16 bases separating them. Specimen: naive CD4+ T cells sorted from blood. Subset of the sample: CD45RA+ positively selected. This sequence originates from a man aged 18 to 29 in good health. The chain links TRBV2 to TRBJ2-7, with a tentative D call TRBD2 (6 bases). The CDR3 sequence is CASSGSGRQSSYEQYF. The CDR3 DNA sequence: TGTGCCAGCAGTGGATCCGGGAGACAGAGCTCCTACGAGCAGTACTTC.